Included here is one T cell receptor (beta chain) sequence, with context. Its antigen remains unknown. This specimen comes from a study of vaccination and CD4 T cells after COVID-19. Treatment specified: 10-day PBMC culture with coronavirus spike peptide pools or control peptides (ViraFEST assay). Peptide pools at roughly 10 ug/ml and IL-2 at 10 IU/ml were added to cultures of a few million PBMCs per well. Sequenced with the Oncomine TCR Beta short-read assay was DNA taken from cultured CD4+ T cells. One entry per CDR3 protein results from TCRdb running MiXCR on the PCR reads. The repertoire includes almost 6,500 distinct CDR3 sequences, approximately 80% of them detected once, and approximately 18% sits in the top ten. The CDR3 sequence is 16 residues long. V lost 2 bases and J 4 bases, leaving 17 bases between the germline ends. The germline V gene encodes CDR1 SGHTA and CDR2 FQGNSA.

The source material was CD4+ T cells from blood, cultured in vitro. This TCR derives from a human donor who had recovered from COVID-19. The J gene is TRBJ2-5, the V gene TRBV7-2; the D is unclear. The CDR3 is CASSLLRLSPRETQYF. The CDR3 region has the DNA TGTGCCAGCAGCTTACTCAGACTCTCCCCAAGAGAGACCCAGTACTTC.